These 5 T cell receptor beta chains came from one sample sequenced in a study of CD8+ T cells in alopecia areata. Sequencing relied on a cDNA template that was reverse transcribed from extracted RNA. The data were produced by immunoSEQ multiplex PCR, yet TCRdb's version contains in-frame clones alone and is incomplete. The table records roughly 190,000 clones, roughly 60% of them present only once. Treatment given: oral pan-JAK inhibitor, 5-10 mg twice daily. The specimen was CD4+ T cells sorted from blood, collected at week 24, from a patient treated with tofacitinib. The receptors derive from a human donor with alopecia areata.

The chain joins TRBV10-3 to TRBJ2-2; 9 bases line up with TRBD1. After removal of 6 bases from V and 4 bases from J, the junction contained 3 bases not matched to a gene. CDR1 ENHRY and CDR2 SYGVKD come from the germline V gene. This CDR3 has 14 amino acids. The CDR3 DNA reads TGTGCCATCAGGGGACAGGGAGGCACCGGGGAGCTGTTTTTT. This encodes CAIRGQGGTGELFF.

This chain uses TRBV29-1 with TRBJ1-4; 11 bases align to TRBD1. The length of the CDR3 is 13 residues. The V and J ends lost 6 bases and 10 bases, in that order; junction bases with no gene match: 7. The germline V gene encodes CDR1 SQVTM and CDR2 ANQGSEA. CDR3: CSVTGTGGVKLFF. CDR3 DNA: TGCAGCGTGACCGGGACAGGGGGAGTAAAACTGTTTTTT.

This clone appeared a single time. V gene TRBV5-1 combines with J gene TRBJ2-1, with no clear D. The CDR3 spans 11 residues. CDR1 and CDR2 from the germline V gene are SGHRS and YFSETQ. V gave up 3 bases and J gave up 4 bases, with 2 bases separating them. The CDR3 nucleotides are TGCGCCAGCAGCTCGTACAATGAGCAGTTCTTC. Translated, it gives CASSSYNEQFF.

The chain recombines TRBV7-6 with TRBJ1-1; weak D call: TRBD1 (6 bases). CDR3 length equals 15 residues. CDR1 and CDR2 (germline): SGHVS, FNYEAQ. V lost 0 bases to trimming and J lost 0 bases, with 8 bases between them. The CDR3: CASSLAGGMNTEAFF. Here the CDR3 DNA reads TGTGCCAGCAGCTTAGCGGGGGGCATGAACACTGAAGCTTTCTTT.

V is TRBV19 and J is TRBJ2-1; no clear D gene. Germline loops: CDR1 LNHDA, CDR2 SQIVND (reference sequence). V was shortened by 4 bases and J by 4 bases, with 11 bases between the two germline ends. CDR3 length: 14 amino acids. The CDR3, as DNA: TGTGCCAGTAGTAAAGGCCAGTCATACAATGAGCAGTTCTTC. Its protein product is CASSKGQSYNEQFF.